This record covers a single TCR beta chain. Its antigen is undetermined. This record belongs to a study of identical twins. The study's findings and limits: With monozygotic twins, out-of-frame TCR alpha sharing exceeded what models estimated.

V was shortened by 6 bases and J by 13 bases, with 19 bases between the two germline ends. Per germline, CDR1 DFQATT and CDR2 SNEGSKA (reference sequence). The CDR3 is made up of 13 amino acids. Unique molecular identifiers were present on the cDNA, and a universal primer site came from template switching. TCRdb itself ran the 5' RACE reads through MiXCR, one entry per CDR3 protein. The sample carries 400,000 to 500,000 distinct CDR3 sequences, approximately 14% recorded once. These records were also assigned to another study, of yellow fever vaccine responses in identical twins. That source reports: Reports say the vaccine T cell response in twins looked partly convergent and partly personalized.

The V and J genes are TRBV20-1 and TRBJ1-6; D gene unclear. Sequenced: CD4+ T cells sorted from blood. The sequence was obtained from a woman younger than 35 in good health. In DNA form, the CDR3 reads TGCAGTGCCCTTACGGTCAATACCGGGCCCCTCCACTTT. Protein product: CSALTVNTGPLHF.